This TCR beta chain was captured by sequencing in a study of blood T cell repertoires in COVID-19. The wider study: Acute-phase and convalescent COVID-19 samples originated in the United States, Italy and Spain. From T cells, B-cell-depleted T cells, or PBMCs came the material, which was cDNA or gDNA.

Study processing details: Estimation of nucleated cell counts relied on the amplification of reference gene primers. TCRdb's table, derived via immunoSEQ multiplex PCR, lists solely in-frame clones and lacks some. The V and J calls and clone size were taken over from that table, and D and trimming were inferred from the DNA. The table lists more than 200,000 clones, over 70% of them singletons. Germline lookup yields CDR1 LNHNV and CDR2 YYDKDF (reference sequence). The V end was cut by 1 base, the J end by 9 bases, with 13 bases between. The CDR3 totals 14 residues. The source of this sequence is a man aged 40-50 years with acute or convalescent COVID-19. The chain is built from TRBV15 and TRBJ1-5; D remains unclear. Sequences were obtained from peripheral blood. The CDR3 region has the DNA TGTGCCACCAGCAGAGTTAGTCTGGTTGGGCCCCAGCATTTT. It translates to CATSRVSLVGPQHF. The full variable domain, with the rest looked up from reference TRBV15 and TRBJ1-5, is DAMVIQNPRYQVTQFGKPVTLSCSQTLNHNVMYWYQQKSSQAPKLLFHYYDKDFNNEADTPDNFQSRRPNTSFCFLDIRSPGLGDTAMYLCATSRVSLVGPQHFGDGTRLSIL.